This TCR beta chain was recorded in a study of radiotherapy plus CTLA-4 blockade in lung cancer. The wider study: Among all patients, 15% to 20% showed objective responses, while 30% to 40% had disease control.

CDR3 length equals 16 residues. Germline V gives CDR1 SGHDT, CDR2 YYEEEE. V shed 4 bases, J shed 6 bases, and the junction held 13 bases outside the gene matches. TCRdb's copy holds only in-frame clones and misses some; the assay was immunoSEQ multiplex PCR. The repertoire has roughly 100,000 clones, approximately 81% of them found once; the top ten carry under 3%. The clonotype was recovered from a human donor with non-small cell lung cancer that progressed on radiotherapy plus ipilimumab. Some clones in this sample may be carry-over from other donors' samples. This sequence joins TRBV5-6 and TRBJ2-7; TRBD1 matches at 10 bases. This specimen consisted of peripheral blood, obtained from a patient treated with radiotherapy plus ipilimumab. CDR3 DNA: TGTGCCAGCAGCGCATGGGGCGACAGGGGGCCTATCGAGCAGTACTTC. Translation gives CASSAWGDRGPIEQYF. The variable domain in full, with the rest retrieved from reference TRBV5-6 and TRBJ2-7, is DAGVTQSPTHLIKTRGQQVTLRCSPKSGHDTVSWYQQALGQGPQFIFQYYEEEERQRGNFPDRFSGHQFPNYSSELNVNALLLGDSALYLCASSAWGDRGPIEQYFGPGTRLTVT.